One T cell receptor (beta chain) is described in this entry. This entry belongs to a study of blood T cell repertoires in COVID-19. In the study overall: Samples of COVID-19 (acute and convalescent) were obtained from the United States, Italy and Spain.

Germline values: CDR1 SQVTM, CDR2 ANQGSEA. The CDR3 runs to 12 residues. Trimming at V came to 4 bases and at J to 5 bases, leaving 5 bases not matched to a gene. Assay used: immunoSEQ multiplex PCR; TCRdb lists only in-frame clones, some missing. The sample yields 100,000 to 150,000 clones, around 81% seen once. The gene calls are TRBV29-1 and TRBJ2-7; 7 positions agree with TRBD2. The material sequenced was peripheral blood. This receptor was identified in a man aged 35-49 years with active or convalescent COVID-19. The CDR3 loop reads CSVGEGRNEQYF. In DNA form, the CDR3 reads TGCAGCGTTGGGGAGGGGAGGAACGAGCAGTACTTC.